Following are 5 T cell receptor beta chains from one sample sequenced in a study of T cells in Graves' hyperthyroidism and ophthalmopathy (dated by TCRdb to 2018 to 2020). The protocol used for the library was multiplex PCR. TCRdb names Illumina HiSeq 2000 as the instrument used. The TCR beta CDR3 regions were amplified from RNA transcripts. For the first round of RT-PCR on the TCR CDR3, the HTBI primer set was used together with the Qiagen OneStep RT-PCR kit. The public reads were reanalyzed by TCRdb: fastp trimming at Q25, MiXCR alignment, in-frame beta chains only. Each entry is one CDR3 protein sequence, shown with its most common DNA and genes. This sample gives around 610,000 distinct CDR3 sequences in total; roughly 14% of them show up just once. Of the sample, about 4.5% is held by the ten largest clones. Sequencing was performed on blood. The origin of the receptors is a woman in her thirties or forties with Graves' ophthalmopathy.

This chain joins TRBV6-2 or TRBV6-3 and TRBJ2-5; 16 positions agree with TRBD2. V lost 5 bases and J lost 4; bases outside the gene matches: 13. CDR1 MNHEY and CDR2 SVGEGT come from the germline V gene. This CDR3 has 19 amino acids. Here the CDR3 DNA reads TGTGCCAGCAGTCTCGCTTCGGGACTAGCGGGGGGGCCGGGAGAGACCCAGTACTTC. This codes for CASSLASGLAGGPGETQYF.

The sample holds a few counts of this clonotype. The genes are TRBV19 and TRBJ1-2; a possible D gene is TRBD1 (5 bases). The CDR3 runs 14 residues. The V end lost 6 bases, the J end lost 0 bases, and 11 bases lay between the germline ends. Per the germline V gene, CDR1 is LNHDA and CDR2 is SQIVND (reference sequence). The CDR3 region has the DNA TGTGCCAGTAGCCCAGACAGCACTAACTATGGCTACACCTTC. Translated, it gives CASSPDSTNYGYTF.

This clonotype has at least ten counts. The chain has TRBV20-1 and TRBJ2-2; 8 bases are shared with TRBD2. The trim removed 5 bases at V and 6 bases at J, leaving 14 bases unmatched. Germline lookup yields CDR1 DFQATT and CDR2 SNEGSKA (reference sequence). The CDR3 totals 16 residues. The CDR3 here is CSARRVSGRNAGELFF. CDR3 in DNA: TGCAGTGCTCGCAGGGTGAGCGGGAGAAACGCCGGGGAGCTGTTTTTT.

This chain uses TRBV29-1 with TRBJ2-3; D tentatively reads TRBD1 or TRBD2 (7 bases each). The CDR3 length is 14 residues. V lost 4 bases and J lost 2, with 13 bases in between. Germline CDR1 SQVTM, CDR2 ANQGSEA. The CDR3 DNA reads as TGCAGCGTTGTCAGGGGGGGGAACACAGATACGCAGTATTTT. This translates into CSVVRGGNTDTQYF.

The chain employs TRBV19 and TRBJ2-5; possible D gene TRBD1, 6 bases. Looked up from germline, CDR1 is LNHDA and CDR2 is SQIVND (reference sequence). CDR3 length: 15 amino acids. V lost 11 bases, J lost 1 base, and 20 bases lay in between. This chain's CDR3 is CADLVHRVCQETQYF. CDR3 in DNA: TGTGCCGACCTGGTTCACAGGGTTTGCCAAGAGACCCAGTACTTC. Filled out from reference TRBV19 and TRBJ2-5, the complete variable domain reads DGGITQSPKYLFRKEGQNVTLSCEQNLNHDAMYWYRQDPGQGLRLIYYSQIVNDFQKGDIAEGYSVSREKKESFPLTVTSAQKNPTAFYLCADLVHRVCQETQYFGPGTRLLVL.